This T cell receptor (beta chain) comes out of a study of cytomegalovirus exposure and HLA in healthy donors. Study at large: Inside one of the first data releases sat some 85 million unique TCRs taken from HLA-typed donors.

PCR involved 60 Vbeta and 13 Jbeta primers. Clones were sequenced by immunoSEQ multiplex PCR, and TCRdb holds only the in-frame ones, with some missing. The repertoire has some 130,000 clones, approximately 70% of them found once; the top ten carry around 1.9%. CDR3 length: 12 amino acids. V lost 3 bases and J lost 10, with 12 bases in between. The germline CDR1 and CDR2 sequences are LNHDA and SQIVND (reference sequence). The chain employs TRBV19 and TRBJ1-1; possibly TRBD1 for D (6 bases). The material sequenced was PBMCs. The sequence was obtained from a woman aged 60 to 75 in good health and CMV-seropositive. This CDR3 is CASSIGGGPAFF. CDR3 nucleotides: TGTGCCAGTAGTATCGGGGGGGGCCCAGCTTTCTTT.